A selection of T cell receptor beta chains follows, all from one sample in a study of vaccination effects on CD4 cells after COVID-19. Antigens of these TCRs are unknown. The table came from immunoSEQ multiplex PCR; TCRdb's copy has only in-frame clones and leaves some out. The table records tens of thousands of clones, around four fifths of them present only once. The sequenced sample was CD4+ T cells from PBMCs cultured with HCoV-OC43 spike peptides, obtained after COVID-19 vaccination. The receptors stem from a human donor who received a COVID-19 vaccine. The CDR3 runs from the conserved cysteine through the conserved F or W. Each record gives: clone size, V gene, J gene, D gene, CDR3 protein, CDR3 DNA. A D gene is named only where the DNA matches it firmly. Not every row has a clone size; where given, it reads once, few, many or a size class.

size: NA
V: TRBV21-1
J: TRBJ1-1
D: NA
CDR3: CASSANTEAFF
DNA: TGTGCCAGCAGCGCGAACACTGAAGCTTTCTTT

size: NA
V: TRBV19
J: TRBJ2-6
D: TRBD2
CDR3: CASSSLAGGSGANVLTF
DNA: TGTGCCAGTAGTTCCTTAGCGGGGGGCTCTGGGGCCAACGTCCTGACTTTC

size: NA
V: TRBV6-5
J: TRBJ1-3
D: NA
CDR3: CASRNRVSGNTIYF
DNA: TGTGCCAGCAGGAACAGGGTCTCTGGAAACACCATATATTTT

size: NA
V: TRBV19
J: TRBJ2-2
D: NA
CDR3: CASRGTQTGELFF
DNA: TGTGCCAGTAGAGGGACGCAAACCGGGGAGCTGTTTTTT

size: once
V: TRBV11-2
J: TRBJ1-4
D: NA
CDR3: CASSSSGGIELFF
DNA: TGTGCCAGCAGCTCTAGCGGGGGGATCGAACTGTTTTTT

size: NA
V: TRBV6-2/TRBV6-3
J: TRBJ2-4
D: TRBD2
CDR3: CASSSSGTQNIQYF
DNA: TGTGCCAGCAGCTCAAGCGGGACCCAAAACATTCAGTACTTC

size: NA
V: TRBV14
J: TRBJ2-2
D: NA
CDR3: CASSDYTLGTRVTRELFF
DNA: TGTGCCAGCAGCGACTACACGTTAGGGACAAGAGTTACGAGGGAGCTGTTTTTT

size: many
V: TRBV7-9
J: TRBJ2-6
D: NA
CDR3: CASSSWGSGANVLTF
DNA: TGTGCCAGCAGCTCCTGGGGCTCTGGGGCCAACGTCCTGACTTTC

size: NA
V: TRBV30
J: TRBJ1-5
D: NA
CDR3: CACSDGGVGQPQHF
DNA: TGTGCCTGCTCGGACGGCGGGGTTGGTCAGCCCCAGCATTTT

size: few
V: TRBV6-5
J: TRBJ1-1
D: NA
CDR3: CASGKLGAEAFF
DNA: TGTGCCAGCGGTAAGCTGGGTGCTGAAGCTTTCTTT

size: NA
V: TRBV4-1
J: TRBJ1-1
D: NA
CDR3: CASSQVPFSIPNTEAFF
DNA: TGCGCCAGCAGCCAAGTCCCATTCTCGATCCCAAACACTGAAGCTTTCTTT

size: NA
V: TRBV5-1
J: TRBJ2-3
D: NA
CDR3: CASSAPGGTDTQYF
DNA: TGCGCCAGCAGCGCCCCCGGGGGCACAGATACGCAGTATTTT

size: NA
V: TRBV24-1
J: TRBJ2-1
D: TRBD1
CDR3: CATSDPTRQGPYNEQFF
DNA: TGTGCCACCAGTGACCCCACGCGACAGGGTCCCTACAATGAGCAGTTCTTC

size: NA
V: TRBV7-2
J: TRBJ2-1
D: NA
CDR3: CASSNPGTQFF
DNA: TGTGCCAGCAGCAACCCTGGGACGCAGTTCTTC

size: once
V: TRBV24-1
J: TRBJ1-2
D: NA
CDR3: CATSERNRDSNYGYTF
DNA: TGTGCCACCAGTGAGCGGAACAGGGACTCCAACTATGGCTACACCTTC

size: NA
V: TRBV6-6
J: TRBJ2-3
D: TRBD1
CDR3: CASRHRQGRTDTQYF
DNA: TGTGCCAGCAGGCACAGACAGGGGAGAACAGATACGCAGTATTTT

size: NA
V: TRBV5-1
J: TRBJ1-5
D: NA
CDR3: CASSQYPGRDSNQPQHF
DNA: TGCGCCAGCAGCCAGTACCCGGGACGGGATAGCAATCAGCCCCAGCATTTT

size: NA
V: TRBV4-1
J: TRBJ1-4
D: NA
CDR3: CASSQWPNEKLFF
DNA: TGCGCCAGCAGCCAATGGCCAAATGAAAAACTGTTTTTT

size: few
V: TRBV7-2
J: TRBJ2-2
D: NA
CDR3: CASSLSTRYTGELFF
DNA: TGTGCCAGCAGCTTATCTACTCGGTACACCGGGGAGCTGTTTTTT

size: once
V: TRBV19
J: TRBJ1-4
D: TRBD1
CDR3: CASSTGQQMGKLFF
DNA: TGTGCCAGTAGCACGGGACAGCAAATGGGAAAACTGTTTTTT

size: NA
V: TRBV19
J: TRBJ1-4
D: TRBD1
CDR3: CASSILGTGEEKLFF
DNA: TGTGCCAGTAGTATCCTCGGGACAGGGGAAGAAAAACTGTTTTTT

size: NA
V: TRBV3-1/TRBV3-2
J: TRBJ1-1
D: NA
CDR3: CASTLGRGTEAFF
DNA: TGTGCCAGCACCTTGGGACGGGGCACTGAAGCTTTCTTT

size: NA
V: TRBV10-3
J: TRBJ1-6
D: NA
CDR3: CAIGGAGSPLHF
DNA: TGTGCCATCGGCGGGGCCGGTTCACCCCTCCACTTT